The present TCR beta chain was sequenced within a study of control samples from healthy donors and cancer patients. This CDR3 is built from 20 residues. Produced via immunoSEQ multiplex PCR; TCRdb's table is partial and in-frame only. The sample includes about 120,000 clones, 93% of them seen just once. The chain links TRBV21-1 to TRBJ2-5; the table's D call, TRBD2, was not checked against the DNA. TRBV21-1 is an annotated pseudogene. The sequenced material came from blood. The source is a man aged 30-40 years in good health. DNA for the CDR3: TGTGCCAGCAGGTCAAAGGGTGAGTTACTGGGCCAACTAGTCCAAGAGACCCAGTACTTC. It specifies CASRSKGELLGQLVQETQYF.